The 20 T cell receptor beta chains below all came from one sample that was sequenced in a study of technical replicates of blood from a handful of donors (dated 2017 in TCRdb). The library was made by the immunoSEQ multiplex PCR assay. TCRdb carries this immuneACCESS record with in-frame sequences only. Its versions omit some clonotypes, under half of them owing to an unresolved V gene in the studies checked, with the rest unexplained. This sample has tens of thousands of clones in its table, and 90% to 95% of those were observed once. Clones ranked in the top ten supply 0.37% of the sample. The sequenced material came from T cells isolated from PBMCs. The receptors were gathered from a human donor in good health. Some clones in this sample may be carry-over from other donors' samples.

CDR3 sequence: CASSPPGTRRYEQYF. In DNA form, the CDR3 reads TGTGCCAGCAGTCCCCCCGGGACTAGGCGCTACGAGCAGTACTTC. The V and J genes are TRBV28 and TRBJ2-7, with 8 nucleotides matching TRBD2. Germline V gene sequence: CDR1 MDHEN, CDR2 SYDVKM. The CDR3 has 15 amino acids. Trimming cost V 5 bases and J 3 bases; bases outside gene matches: 9.

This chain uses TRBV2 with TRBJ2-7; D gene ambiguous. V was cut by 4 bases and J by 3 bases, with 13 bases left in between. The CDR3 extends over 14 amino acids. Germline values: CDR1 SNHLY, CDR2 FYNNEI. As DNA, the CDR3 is TGTGCCAGCAGTGGGTCTGATTTAGTCTACGAGCAGTACTTC. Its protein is CASSGSDLVYEQYF.

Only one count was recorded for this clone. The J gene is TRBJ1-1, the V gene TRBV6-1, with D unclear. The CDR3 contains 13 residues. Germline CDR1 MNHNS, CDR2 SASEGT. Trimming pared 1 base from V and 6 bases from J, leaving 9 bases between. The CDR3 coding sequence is TGTGCCAGCAGTGAAGTCCTACCTGCTGAAGCTTTCTTT. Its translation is CASSEVLPAEAFF.

The DNA of the CDR3 is TGTGCCAGCAGTCTATTCCCCAATCAGGGTGACGCGCAGTACTTC. It yields the protein CASSLFPNQGDAQYF. The rearrangement uses TRBV7-3 and TRBJ2-7; D may be TRBD1 (5 bases). V lost 6 bases and J 9 bases, leaving 24 bases between the germline ends. This CDR3 has 15 amino acids. CDR1 is SGHTA and CDR2 is FQGTGA in the germline V gene.

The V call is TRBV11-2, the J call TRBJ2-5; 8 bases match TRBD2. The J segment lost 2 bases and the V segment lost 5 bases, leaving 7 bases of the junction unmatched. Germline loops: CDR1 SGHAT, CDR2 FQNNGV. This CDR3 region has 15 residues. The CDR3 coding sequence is TGTGCCAGCAGCCGTGTCGGGGGGGTACAAGAGACCCAGTACTTC. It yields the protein CASSRVGGVQETQYF.

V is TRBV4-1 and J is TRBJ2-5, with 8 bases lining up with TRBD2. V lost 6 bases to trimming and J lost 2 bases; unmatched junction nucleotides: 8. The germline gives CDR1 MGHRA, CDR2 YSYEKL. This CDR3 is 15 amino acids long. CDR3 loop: CASRQIAGTQETQYF. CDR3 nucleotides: TGCGCCAGCAGACAGATAGCGGGGACGCAAGAGACCCAGTACTTC.

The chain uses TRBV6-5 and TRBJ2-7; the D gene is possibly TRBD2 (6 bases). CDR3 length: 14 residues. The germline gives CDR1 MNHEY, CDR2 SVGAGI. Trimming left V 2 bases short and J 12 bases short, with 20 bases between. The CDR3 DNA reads TGTGCCAGCAGTTACACCGGGAGTCCGTCGAATCGGTACTTC. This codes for CASSYTGSPSNRYF.

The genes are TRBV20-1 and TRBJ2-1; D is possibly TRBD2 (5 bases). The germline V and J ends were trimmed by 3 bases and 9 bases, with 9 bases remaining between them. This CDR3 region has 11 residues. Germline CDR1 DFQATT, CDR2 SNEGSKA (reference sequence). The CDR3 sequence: CSARWEPEQFF. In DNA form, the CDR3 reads TGCAGTGCTAGGTGGGAGCCTGAGCAGTTCTTC.

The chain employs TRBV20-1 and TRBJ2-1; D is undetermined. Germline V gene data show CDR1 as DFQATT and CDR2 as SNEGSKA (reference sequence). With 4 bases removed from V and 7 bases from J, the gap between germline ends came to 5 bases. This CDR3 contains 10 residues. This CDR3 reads CSATGNEQFF. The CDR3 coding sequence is TGCAGTGCTACCGGGAATGAGCAGTTCTTC.

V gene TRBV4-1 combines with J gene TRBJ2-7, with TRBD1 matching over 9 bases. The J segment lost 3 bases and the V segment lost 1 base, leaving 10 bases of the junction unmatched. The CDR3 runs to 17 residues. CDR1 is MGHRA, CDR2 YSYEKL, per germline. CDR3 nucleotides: TGCGCCAGCAGCCAAGGAGGAGTAACAGGGGGCATCTACGAGCAGTACTTC. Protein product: CASSQGGVTGGIYEQYF.

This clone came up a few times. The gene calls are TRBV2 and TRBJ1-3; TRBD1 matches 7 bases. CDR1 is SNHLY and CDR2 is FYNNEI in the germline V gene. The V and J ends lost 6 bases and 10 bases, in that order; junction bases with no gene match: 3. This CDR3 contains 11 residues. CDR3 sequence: CASSDRDTIYF. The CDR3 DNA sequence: TGTGCCAGCAGCGACAGGGATACCATATATTTT.

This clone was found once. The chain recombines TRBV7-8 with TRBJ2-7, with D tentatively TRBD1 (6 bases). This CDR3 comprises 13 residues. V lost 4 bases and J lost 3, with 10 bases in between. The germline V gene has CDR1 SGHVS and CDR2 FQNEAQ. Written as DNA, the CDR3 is TGTGCCAGCAGCTGGGACATTGACTACGAGCAGTACTTC. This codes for CASSWDIDYEQYF.

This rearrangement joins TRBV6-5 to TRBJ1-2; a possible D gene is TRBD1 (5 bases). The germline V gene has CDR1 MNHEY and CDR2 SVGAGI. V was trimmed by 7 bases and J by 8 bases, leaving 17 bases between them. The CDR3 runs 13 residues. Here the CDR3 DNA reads TGTGCCAGCACCCCATCGGACAATCGGGGCTACACCTTC. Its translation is CASTPSDNRGYTF.

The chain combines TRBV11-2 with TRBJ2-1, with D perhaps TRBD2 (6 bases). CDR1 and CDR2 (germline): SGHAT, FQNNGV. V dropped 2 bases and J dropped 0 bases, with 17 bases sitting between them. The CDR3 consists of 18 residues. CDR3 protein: CASSLRTAGLSSYNEQFF. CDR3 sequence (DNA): TGTGCCAGCAGCTTAAGAACCGCGGGGCTGAGCTCCTACAATGAGCAGTTCTTC.

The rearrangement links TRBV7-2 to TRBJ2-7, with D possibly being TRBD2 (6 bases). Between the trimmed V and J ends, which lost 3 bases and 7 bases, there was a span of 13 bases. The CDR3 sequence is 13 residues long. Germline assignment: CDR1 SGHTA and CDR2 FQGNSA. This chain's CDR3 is CASSFPGVKEQYF. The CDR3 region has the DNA TGTGCCAGCAGCTTCCCGGGGGTAAAGGAGCAGTACTTC.

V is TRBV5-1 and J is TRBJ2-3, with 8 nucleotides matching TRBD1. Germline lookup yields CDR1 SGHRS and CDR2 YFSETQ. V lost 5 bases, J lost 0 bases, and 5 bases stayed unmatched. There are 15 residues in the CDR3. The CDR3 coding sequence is TGCGCCAGCAGGGCCGGACAGGGAAGCACAGATACGCAGTATTTT. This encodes CASRAGQGSTDTQYF.

The CDR3 bases are TGCAGCGTGGTGACAGTAAACTACGAGCAGTACTTC. It encodes CSVVTVNYEQYF. The chain carries TRBV29-1 and TRBJ2-5; weak D call: TRBD1 (5 bases). Gene TRBJ2-7 matches the end of the DNA better, so the J call may be wrong. The CDR3 covers 12 residues. Germline CDR1 is SQVTM and CDR2 is ANQGSEA.

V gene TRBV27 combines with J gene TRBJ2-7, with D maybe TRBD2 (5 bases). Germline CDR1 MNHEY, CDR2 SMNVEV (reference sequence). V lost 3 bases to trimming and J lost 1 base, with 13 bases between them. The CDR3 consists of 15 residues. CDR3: CASSFSPSRSYEQYF. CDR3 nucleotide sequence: TGTGCCAGCAGTTTCTCGCCTAGCCGTTCCTACGAGCAGTACTTC.

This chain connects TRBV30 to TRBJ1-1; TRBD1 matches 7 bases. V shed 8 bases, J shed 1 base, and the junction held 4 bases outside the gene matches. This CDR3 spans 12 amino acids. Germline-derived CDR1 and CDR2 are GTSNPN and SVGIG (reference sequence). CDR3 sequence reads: CARDSGNTEAFF. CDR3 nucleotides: TGTGCCCGGGACAGCGGGAACACTGAAGCTTTCTTT.

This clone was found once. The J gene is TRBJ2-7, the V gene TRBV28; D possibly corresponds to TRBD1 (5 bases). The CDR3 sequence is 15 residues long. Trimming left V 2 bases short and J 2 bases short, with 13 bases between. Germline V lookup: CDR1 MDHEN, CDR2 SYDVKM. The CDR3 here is CASSLPLGVPYEQYF. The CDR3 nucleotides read TGTGCCAGCAGTTTACCTTTAGGGGTCCCCTACGAGCAGTACTTC.